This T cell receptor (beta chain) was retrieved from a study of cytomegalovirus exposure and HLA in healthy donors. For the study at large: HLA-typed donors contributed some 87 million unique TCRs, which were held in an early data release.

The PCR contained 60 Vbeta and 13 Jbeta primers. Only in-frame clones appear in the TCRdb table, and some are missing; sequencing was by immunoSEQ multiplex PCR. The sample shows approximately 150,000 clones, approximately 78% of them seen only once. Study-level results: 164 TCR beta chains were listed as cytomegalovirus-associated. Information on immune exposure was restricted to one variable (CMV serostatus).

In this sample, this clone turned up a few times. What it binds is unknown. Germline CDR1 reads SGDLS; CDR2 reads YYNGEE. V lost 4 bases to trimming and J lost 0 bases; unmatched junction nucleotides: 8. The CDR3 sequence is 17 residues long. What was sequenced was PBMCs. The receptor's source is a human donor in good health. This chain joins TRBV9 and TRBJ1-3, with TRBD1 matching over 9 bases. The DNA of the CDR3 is TGTGCCAGCAGCTCCTGGACAGGGGCACCCTCTGGAAACACCATATATTTT. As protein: CASSSWTGAPSGNTIYF.